The 2 T cell receptor beta chains presented below share a single source sample, sequenced in a study of cytomegalovirus exposure and HLA in healthy donors. Use of 60 Vbeta and 13 Jbeta primers characterized the PCR. Profiling relied on immunoSEQ multiplex PCR, and the TCRdb table lists in-frame clones only, not all of them. The profile covers roughly 120,000 clones, with just under 70% appearing a single time and roughly 5.3% taken by the ten largest. The sequencing input was PBMCs. The source of these receptors is a woman in her 70s in good health and CMV-seropositive.

The V and J genes are TRBV7-3 and TRBJ2-7; tentatively, D is TRBD2 (7 bases). This CDR3 is 13 amino acids long. CDR1 SGHTA and CDR2 FQGTGA come from the germline V gene. V was pared by 3 bases and J by 6 bases, with 12 bases between. The CDR3 DNA is TGTGCCAGCAGCTTGAACAGGGAGGGCGAGCAGTACTTC. Translating it yields CASSLNREGEQYF. Supplemented by reference TRBV7-3 and TRBJ2-7, the full variable domain reads GAGVSQTPSNKVTEKGKYVELRCDPISGHTALYWYRQSLGQGPEFLIYFQGTGAADDSGLPNDRFFAVRPEGSVSTLKIQRTERGDSAVYLCASSLNREGEQYFGPGTRLTVT.

The J gene is TRBJ2-3, the V gene TRBV7-3; D remains ambiguous. With 1 base removed from V and 2 bases from J, the gap between germline ends came to 7 bases. Germline V gene sequence: CDR1 SGHTA, CDR2 FQGTGA. CDR3 length equals 14 residues. CDR3: CASSLNALTDTQYF. CDR3 bases: TGTGCCAGCAGCTTAAACGCACTCACAGATACGCAGTATTTT.